Listed below are T cell receptor beta chains from one sample, sequenced in a study of blood T cell repertoires in COVID-19. This table comes from immunoSEQ multiplex PCR, and its TCRdb copy is limited to in-frame clones, with some not included. The sample has about 280,000 clones, approximately 88% seen once. The sample was PBMCs or T cells enriched from blood (not recorded which). These receptor sequences come from a woman in her 40s who had recovered from COVID-19. The conserved cysteine and the conserved F or W are not part of the CDR3 here. Each record gives: clone size, J gene, V gene, CDR3 protein. Clone size is stated in some rows and not others, as once, few, many or a class when expanded.

>.|TRBJ1-2|TRBV30
AWSPQGFYGYT
>.|TRBJ1-1|TRBV7-8
ASSLGRGRGPKWRNTEAF
>.|TRBJ1-5|TRBV28
ASRSGQFNQPQH
>.|TRBJ2-3|TRBV7-2
ASSLQVGPSTDTQY
>few|TRBJ2-4|TRBV5-1
ASSLGSSGAKNIQY
>.|TRBJ2-7|TRBV2
ASRTGTEQY
>.|TRBJ2-1|TRBV29-1
SVGGTSGRVPIINEQF
>.|TRBJ1-2|TRBV19
ASRLWGAYGYT
>.|TRBJ1-1|TRBV27
ASSSQLGGRNTEAF
>.|TRBJ2-3|TRBV19
ASSMGLAGSTDTQY
>.|TRBJ1-3|TRBV14
ASSQDTGWSGNTIY
>.|TRBJ2-7|TRBV3-1/TRBV3-2
ASSQELLRVGGEQY
>.|TRBJ2-1|TRBV4-2
ASSQDGTTRNEQF
>.|TRBJ1-2|TRBV28
ASIQGPNYGYT
>.|TRBJ1-2|TRBV28
ASSLANYGYT
>.|TRBJ1-1|TRBV15
ATSNMIIGAATEAF
>.|TRBJ1-5|TRBV10-3
ATRQANQPQH
>.|TRBJ1-2|TRBV7-3
ASSPSPRPGSQDGYT
>once|TRBJ2-1|TRBV29-1
SVGRTSGSNEQF
>.|TRBJ1-1|TRBV20-1
SASHGTGSIEAF
>.|TRBJ1-1|TRBV18
ASSPGTGGAYTEAF
>.|TRBJ1-1|TRBV7-2
ASSSRQGVNTEAF
>.|TRBJ2-1|TRBV7-2
ASSVQNRGLLDNEQF
>.|TRBJ2-7|TRBV7-2
ASSWGTSGNYEQY
>.|TRBJ2-7|TRBV7-2
ASSSRRYEQY
>few|TRBJ2-1|TRBV7-7
ASSPLAGAYNEQF
>.|TRBJ2-3|TRBV28
ASSSPPAGPDTQY
>.|TRBJ2-7|TRBV3-1/TRBV3-2
ASSQQWAGEQY
>.|TRBJ2-7|TRBV5-6
ASSLYVFGGYEQY
>.|TRBJ2-1|TRBV7-2
ASSQQTSGTFYNEQF
>.|TRBJ1-3|TRBV6-5
ASRDSSSGNTIY
>.|TRBJ1-5|TRBV7-2
ASSKQGNQPQH
>once|TRBJ2-7|TRBV28
ASRTGGASYEQY
>.|TRBJ2-1|TRBV2
ASSSDRGAYNEQF
>.|TRBJ2-1|TRBV28
ASSNGAHEQF
>.|TRBJ1-5|TRBV18
ASSPPTRQGPVWPQH
>.|TRBJ2-7|TRBV5-3
ARNIPGREGTYEQY
>.|TRBJ2-7|TRBV7-2
ASSLERKSSYEQY
>.|TRBJ2-2|TRBV5-1
ASSLAWQNTGELF
>.|TRBJ2-7|TRBV12-1
ASSSRDCSYEQY
>.|TRBJ2-1|TRBV19
ASSRDTYNEQF
>.|TRBJ1-6|TRBV7-2
ASSLRTGPGGSPLH
>.|TRBJ2-1|TRBV7-2
ASSYFEIMVQF
>.|TRBJ2-1|TRBV27
ASSLSGAGYNEQF
>once|TRBJ1-5|TRBV5-1
ASSREFSNQPQH
>.|TRBJ2-3|TRBV29-1
SVVFPDTQY
>.|TRBJ2-3|TRBV19
ASRGRGTDTDTQY
>many|TRBJ2-7|TRBV19
ASRVGGSFPYEQY
>.|TRBJ2-5|TRBV9
ASSVAISPNQETQY
>few|TRBJ2-3|TRBV6-4
ASSSGTGDPVGTQY
>once|TRBJ1-2|TRBV19
ASSAPGQGEFHGYT
>.|TRBJ2-3|TRBV4-3
ASSQDRGSGSTDTQY
>few|TRBJ2-6|TRBV5-6
ASTRTGDGRANVLT
>.|TRBJ1-2|TRBV4-3
ASSQLKAGGGYT
>.|TRBJ2-3|TRBV5-1
ASSSQRTDTQY
>.|TRBJ1-2|TRBV28
ASGSRNPRYGYT